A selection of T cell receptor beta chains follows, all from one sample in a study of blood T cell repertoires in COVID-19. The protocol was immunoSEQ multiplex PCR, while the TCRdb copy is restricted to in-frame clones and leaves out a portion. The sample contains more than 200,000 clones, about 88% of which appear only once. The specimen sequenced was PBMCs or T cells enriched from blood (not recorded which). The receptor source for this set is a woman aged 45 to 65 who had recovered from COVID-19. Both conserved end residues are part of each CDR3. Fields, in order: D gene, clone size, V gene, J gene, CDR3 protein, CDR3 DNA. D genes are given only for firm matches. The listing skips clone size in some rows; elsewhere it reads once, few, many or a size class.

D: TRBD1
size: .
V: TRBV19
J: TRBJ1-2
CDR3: CASSTLGTGDVYGYTF
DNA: TGTGCCAGTAGTACACTCGGGACAGGGGACGTCTATGGCTACACCTTC

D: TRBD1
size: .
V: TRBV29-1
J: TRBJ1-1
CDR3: CSVAPNDRVNTEAFF
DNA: TGCAGCGTTGCCCCCAACGACAGGGTGAACACTGAAGCTTTCTTT

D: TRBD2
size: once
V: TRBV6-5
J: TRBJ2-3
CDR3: CASRYERDYTDTQYF
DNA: TGTGCCAGCAGATATGAGCGGGACTACACAGATACGCAGTATTTT

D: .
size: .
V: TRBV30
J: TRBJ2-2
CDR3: CAWRGANTGELFF
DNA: TGTGCCTGGAGAGGAGCGAACACCGGGGAGCTGTTTTTT

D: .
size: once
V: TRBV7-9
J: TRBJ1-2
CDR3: CASSLVAQGNGYTF
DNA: TGTGCCAGCAGCTTAGTGGCACAGGGAAATGGCTACACCTTC

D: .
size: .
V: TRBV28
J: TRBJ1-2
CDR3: CASSPIMIFGYGYTF
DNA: TGTGCCAGCAGTCCTATAATGATATTCGGCTATGGCTACACCTTC

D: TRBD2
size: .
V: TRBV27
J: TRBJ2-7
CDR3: CASSSWTSGEPEQYF
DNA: TGTGCCAGCAGTTCCTGGACTAGCGGGGAACCCGAGCAGTACTTC

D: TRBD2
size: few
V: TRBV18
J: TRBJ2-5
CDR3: CASSPRASGSRETQYF
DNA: TGTGCCAGCTCACCACGGGCTAGCGGGAGTAGGGAGACCCAGTACTTC

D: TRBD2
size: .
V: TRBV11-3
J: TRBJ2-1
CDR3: CASSFSGSSYNEQFF
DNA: TGTGCCAGCAGCTTTAGCGGGAGCTCCTACAATGAGCAGTTCTTC

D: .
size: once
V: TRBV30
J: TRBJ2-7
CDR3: CAWSSGTSHEQYF
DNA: TGTGCCTGGAGTTCCGGGACAAGCCACGAGCAGTACTTC